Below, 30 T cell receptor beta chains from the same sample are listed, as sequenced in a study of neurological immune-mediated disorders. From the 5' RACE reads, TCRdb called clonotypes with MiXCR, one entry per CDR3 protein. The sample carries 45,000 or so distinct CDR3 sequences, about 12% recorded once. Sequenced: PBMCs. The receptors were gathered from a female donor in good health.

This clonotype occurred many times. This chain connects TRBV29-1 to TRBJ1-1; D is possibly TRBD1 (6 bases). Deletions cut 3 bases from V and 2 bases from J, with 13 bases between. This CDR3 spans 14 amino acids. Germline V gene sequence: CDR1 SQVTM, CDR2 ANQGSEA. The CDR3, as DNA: TGCAGCGTTGACCCCGACAGGATCAACACTGAAGCTTTCTTT. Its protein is CSVDPDRINTEAFF.

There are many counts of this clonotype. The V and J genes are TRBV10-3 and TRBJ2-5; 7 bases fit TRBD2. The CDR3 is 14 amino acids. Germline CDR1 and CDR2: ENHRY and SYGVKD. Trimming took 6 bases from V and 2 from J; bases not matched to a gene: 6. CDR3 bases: TGTGCCATCAGACGGGGGGAACTTCAAGAGACCCAGTACTTC. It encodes CAIRRGELQETQYF.

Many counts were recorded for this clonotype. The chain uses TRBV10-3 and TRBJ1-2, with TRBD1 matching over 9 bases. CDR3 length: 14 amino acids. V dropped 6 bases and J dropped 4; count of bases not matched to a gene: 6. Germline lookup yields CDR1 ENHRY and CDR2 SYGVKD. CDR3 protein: CAIRGTGTGYGYTF. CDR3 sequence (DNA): TGTGCCATCAGGGGGACAGGGACGGGCTATGGCTACACCTTC.

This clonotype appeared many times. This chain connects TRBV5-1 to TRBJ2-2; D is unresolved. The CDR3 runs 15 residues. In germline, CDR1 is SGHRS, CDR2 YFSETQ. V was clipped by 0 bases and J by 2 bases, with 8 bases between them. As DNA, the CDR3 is TGCGCCAGCAGCTTGGCCCGGGTTAACACCGGGGAGCTGTTTTTT. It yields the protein CASSLARVNTGELFF.

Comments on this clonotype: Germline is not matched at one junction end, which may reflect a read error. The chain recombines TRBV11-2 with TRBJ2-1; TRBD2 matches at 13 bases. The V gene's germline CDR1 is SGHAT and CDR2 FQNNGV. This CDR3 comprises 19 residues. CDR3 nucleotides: TGTGCCATCAGCTTAGCGGGGTGGTCCGGGACTAGCGGGACCCATGAGCAGTTCTTC. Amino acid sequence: CAISLAGWSGTSGTHEQFF.

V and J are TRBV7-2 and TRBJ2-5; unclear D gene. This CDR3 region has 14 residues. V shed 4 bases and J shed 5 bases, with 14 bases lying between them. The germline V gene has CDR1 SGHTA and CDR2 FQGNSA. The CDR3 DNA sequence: TGTGCCAGCAGCTCCATGTTTGGACCCGAGACCCAGTACTTC. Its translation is CASSSMFGPETQYF. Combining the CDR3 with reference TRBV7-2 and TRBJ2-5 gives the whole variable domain GAGVSQSPSNKVTEKGKDVELRCDPISGHTALYWYRQSLGQGLEFLIYFQGNSAPDKSGLPSDRFSAERTGGSVSTLTIQRTQQEDSAVYLCASSSMFGPETQYFGPGTRLLVL.

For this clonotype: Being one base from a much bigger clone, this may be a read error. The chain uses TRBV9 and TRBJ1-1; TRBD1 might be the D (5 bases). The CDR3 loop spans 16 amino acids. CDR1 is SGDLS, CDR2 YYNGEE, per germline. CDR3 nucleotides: TGTGCCAGCAGCGACGACAGATCGAACGCTAACACTGAAGATTTCTTT. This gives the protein CASSDDRSNANTEDFF.

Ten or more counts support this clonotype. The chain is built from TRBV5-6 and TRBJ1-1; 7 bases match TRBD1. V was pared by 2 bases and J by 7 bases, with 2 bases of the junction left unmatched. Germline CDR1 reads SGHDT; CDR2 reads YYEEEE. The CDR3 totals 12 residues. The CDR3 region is CASSFGTVEAFF. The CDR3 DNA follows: TGTGCCAGCAGCTTTGGGACAGTTGAAGCTTTCTTT.

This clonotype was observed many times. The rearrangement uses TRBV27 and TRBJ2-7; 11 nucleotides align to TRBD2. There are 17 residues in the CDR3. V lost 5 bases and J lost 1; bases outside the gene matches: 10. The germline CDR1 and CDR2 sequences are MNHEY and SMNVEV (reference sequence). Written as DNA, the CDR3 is TGTGCCAGCAGTGCCTCCGGGACTAGCGGCAGATCCTACGAGCAGTACTTC. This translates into CASSASGTSGRSYEQYF.

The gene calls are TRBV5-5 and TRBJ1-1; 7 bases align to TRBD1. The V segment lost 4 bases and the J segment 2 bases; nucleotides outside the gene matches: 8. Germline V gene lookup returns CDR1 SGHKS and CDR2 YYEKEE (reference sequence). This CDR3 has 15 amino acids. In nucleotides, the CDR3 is TGTGCCAGCAGCCGGATACAGGGGAGTAACACTGAAGCTTTCTTT. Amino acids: CASSRIQGSNTEAFF.

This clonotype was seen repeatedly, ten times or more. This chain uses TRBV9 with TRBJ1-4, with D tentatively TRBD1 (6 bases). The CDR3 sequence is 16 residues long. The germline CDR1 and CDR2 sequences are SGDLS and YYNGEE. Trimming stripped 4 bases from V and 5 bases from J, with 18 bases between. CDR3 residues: CASSPFRAGQNEKLFF. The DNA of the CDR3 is TGTGCCAGCAGCCCCTTTCGCGCGGGACAAAATGAAAAACTGTTTTTT.

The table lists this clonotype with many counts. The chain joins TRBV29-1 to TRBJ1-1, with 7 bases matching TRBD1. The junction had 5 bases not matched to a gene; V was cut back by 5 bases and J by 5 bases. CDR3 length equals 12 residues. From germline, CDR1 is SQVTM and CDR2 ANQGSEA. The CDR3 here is CSVPTGKTEAFF. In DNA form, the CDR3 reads TGCAGCGTTCCGACAGGGAAGACTGAAGCTTTCTTT.

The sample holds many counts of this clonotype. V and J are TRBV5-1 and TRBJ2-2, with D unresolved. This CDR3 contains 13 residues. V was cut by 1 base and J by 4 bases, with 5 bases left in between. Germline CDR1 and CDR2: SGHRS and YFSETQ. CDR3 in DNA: TGCGCCAGCAGCTTGTTCCTCACCGGGGAGCTGTTTTTT. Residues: CASSLFLTGELFF.

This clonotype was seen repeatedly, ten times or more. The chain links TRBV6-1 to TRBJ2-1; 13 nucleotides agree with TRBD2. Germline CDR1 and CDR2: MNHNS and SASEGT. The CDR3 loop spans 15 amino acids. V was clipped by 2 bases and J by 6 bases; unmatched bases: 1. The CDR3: CASSERTSGGNEQFF. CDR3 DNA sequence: TGTGCCAGCAGTGAAAGGACTAGCGGGGGCAATGAGCAGTTCTTC.

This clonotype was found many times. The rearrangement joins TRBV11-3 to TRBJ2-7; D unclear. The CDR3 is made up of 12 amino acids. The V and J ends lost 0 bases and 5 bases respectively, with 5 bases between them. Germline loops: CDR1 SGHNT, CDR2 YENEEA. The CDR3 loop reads CASSLDYHEQYF. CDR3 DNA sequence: TGTGCCAGCAGCTTAGATTACCACGAGCAGTACTTC.

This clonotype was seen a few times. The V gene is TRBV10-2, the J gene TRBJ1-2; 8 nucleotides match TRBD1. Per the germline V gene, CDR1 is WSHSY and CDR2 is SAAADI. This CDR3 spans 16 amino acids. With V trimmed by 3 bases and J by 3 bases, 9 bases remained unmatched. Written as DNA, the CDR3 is TGCGCCAGCAGTGACTATAGGGACAGGTACGACTATGGCTACACCTTC. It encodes CASSDYRDRYDYGYTF.

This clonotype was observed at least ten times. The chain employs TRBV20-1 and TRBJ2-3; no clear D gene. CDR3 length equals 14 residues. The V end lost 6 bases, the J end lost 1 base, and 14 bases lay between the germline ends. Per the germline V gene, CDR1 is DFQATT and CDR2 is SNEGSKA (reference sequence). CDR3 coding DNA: TGCAGTGCGACTGAAACATCTGGCACAGATACGCAGTATTTT. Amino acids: CSATETSGTDTQYF.

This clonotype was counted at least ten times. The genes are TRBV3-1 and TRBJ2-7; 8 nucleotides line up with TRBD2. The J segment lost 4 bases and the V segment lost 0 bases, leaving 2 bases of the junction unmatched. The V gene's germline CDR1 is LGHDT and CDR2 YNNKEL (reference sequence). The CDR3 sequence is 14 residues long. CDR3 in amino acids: CASSQDGGGYEQYF. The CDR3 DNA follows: TGTGCCAGCAGCCAAGACGGGGGGGGATACGAGCAGTACTTC.

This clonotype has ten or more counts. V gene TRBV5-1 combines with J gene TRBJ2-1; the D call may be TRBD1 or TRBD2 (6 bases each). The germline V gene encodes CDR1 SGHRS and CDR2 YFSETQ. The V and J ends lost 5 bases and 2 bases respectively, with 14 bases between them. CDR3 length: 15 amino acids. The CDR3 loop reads CASSTGGGTYNEQFF. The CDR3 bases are TGCGCCAGCAGTACTGGGGGCGGGACCTACAATGAGCAGTTCTTC.

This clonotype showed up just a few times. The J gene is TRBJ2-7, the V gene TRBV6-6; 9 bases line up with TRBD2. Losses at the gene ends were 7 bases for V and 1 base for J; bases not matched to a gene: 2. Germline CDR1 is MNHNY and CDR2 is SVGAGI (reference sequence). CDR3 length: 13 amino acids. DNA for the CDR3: TGTGCCAGCACTAGCGGGGAGTCCTACGAGCAGTACTTC. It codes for CASTSGESYEQYF.

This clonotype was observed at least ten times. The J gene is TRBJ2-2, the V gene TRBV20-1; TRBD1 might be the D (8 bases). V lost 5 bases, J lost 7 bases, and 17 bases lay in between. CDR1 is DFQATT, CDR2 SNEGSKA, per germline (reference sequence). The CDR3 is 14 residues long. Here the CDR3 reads CSAFRGRENGELFF. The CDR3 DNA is TGCAGTGCTTTCAGGGGGCGGGAGAACGGGGAGCTGTTTTTT.

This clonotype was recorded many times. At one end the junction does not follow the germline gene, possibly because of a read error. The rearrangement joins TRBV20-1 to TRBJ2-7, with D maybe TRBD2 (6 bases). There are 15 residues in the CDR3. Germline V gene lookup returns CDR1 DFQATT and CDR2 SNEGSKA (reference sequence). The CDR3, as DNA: TGCAGTGCTAGAGTACCGTCTAGCGACCCTTACGGGCAGTACTTC. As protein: CSARVPSSDPYGQYF.

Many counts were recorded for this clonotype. In DNA form, the CDR3 reads TGCAGTGCTAGAGATCAGAGGGGGTCGGGCTATGGCTACACCTTC. Amino acids: CSARDQRGSGYGYTF. V and J are TRBV20-1 and TRBJ1-2, with D perhaps matching TRBD1 (6 bases). Germline CDR1 DFQATT, CDR2 SNEGSKA (reference sequence). Trimming took off 0 bases at V and 4 bases at J, with 15 bases between the two ends. The CDR3 spans 15 residues.

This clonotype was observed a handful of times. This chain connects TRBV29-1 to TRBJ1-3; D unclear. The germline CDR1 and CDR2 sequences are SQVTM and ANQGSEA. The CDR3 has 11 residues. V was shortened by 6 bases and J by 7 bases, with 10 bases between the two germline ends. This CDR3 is CSVTLGNTIYF. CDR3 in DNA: TGCAGCGTCACTTTAGGGAACACCATATATTTT.

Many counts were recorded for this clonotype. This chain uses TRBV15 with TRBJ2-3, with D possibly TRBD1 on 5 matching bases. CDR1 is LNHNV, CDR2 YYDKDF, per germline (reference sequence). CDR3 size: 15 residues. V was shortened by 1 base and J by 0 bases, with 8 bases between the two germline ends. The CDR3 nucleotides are TGTGCCACCAGCAGAGGACAGACAAGCACAGATACGCAGTATTTT. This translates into CATSRGQTSTDTQYF.

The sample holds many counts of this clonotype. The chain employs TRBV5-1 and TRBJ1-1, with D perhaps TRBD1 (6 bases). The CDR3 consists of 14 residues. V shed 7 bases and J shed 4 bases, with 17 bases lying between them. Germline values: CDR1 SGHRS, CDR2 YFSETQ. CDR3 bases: TGCGCCAGCGGATCAGGGGAGGGGTCCACTGAAGCTTTCTTT. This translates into CASGSGEGSTEAFF.

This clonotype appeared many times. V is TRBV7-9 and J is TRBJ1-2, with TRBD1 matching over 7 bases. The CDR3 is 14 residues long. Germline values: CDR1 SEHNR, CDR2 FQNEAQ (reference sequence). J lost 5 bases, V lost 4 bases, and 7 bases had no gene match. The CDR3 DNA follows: TGTGCCAGCAGCTCCAAGACAGGGAATTATGGCTACACCTTC. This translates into CASSSKTGNYGYTF.

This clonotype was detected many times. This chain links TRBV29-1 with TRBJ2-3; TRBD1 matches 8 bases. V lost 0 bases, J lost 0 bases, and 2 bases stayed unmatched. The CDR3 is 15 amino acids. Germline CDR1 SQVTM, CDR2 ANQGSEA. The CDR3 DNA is TGCAGCGTTGAAGAAGGGACAGGCAGCACAGATACGCAGTATTTT. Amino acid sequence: CSVEEGTGSTDTQYF.

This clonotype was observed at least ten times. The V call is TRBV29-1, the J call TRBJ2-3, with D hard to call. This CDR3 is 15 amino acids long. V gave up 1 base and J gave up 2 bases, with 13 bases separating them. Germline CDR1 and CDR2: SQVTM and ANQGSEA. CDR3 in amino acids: CSVEGGFDNTDTQYF. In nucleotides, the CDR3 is TGCAGCGTTGAAGGAGGATTCGATAACACAGATACGCAGTATTTT.

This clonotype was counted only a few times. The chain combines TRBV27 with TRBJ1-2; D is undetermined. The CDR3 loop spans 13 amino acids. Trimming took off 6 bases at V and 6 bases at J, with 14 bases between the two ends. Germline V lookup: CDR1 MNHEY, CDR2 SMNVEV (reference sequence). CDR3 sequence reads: CASRPRVSDGYTF. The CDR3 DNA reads TGTGCCAGCAGGCCTCGGGTTTCGGATGGCTACACCTTC.